One TCR beta chain is described in this entry. What it binds is unknown. CD45RO-negative, CCR7-selected cells formed the naive CD8 fraction, which excluded terminally differentiated effector memory CD45RA+ cells. Method: immunoSEQ multiplex PCR; TCRdb's copy keeps in-frame clones and lacks some. This table has under 1 million clones, 92% appearing once. The data belong to a study of shared clonotypes between healthy human individuals. Across the whole study: Donor ages ranged 18 to 49 years: a couple of women, a few men. Study-wide points: Non-shared clonotypes were found to have lower generation probabilities than the clonotypes that were shared by all four of the sorted-subset donors.

V shed 7 bases and J 3 bases; nucleotides not matched to a gene: 11. The germline V gene encodes CDR1 SGHKS and CDR2 YYEKEE (reference sequence). The CDR3 is made up of 15 amino acids. Sequencing used naive CD8+ T cells sorted from blood. The source is a young man in good health. The chain links TRBV5-5 to TRBJ2-7, with 9 bases fitting TRBD1. CDR3 DNA sequence: TGTGCCAGCGCAGAAAAGGACAGGGGAATCTACGAGCAGTACTTC. Translating it yields CASAEKDRGIYEQYF. Full variable domain (missing parts from reference TRBV5-5 and TRBJ2-7): DAGVTQSPTHLIKTRGQQVTLRCSPISGHKSVSWYQQVLGQGPQFIFQYYEKEERGRGNFPDRFSARQFPNYSSELNVNALLLGDSALYLCASAEKDRGIYEQYFGPGTRLTVT.